The 21 T cell receptor beta chains in this list originate from one sample, sequenced in a study of blood T cell repertoires in COVID-19. Data came from immunoSEQ multiplex PCR; TCRdb stores just in-frame clones and leaves some out. Found here are some 130,000 clones, approximately 88% of them singletons; the top ten hold over 9%. Sequenced input: peripheral blood. These receptors were taken from a man aged 50-60 years with acute or convalescent COVID-19.

The chain uses TRBV5-4 and TRBJ1-2, with TRBD1 matching 10 bases. CDR1 is SGHNT, CDR2 YYREEE, per germline (reference sequence). With V trimmed by 3 bases and J by 8 bases, 16 bases remained unmatched. This CDR3 spans 17 amino acids. The CDR3 DNA is TGTGCCAGCAGCTCGGGGACAGGGGCTGGAGTAAATAGAGGCTACACCTTC. Its protein product is CASSSGTGAGVNRGYTF.

V and J are TRBV5-1 and TRBJ2-5; 10 bases are a match to TRBD2. The length of the CDR3 is 16 residues. Germline lookup yields CDR1 SGHRS and CDR2 YFSETQ. J lost 4 bases, V lost 4 bases, and 10 bases had no gene match. This CDR3 is CASSAFTSGMAETQYF. The CDR3 bases are TGCGCCAGCAGCGCGTTCACTAGCGGGATGGCAGAGACCCAGTACTTC. Looking up the rest from reference TRBV5-1 and TRBJ2-5 gives the full variable domain: KAGVTQTPRYLIKTRGQQVTLSCSPISGHRSVSWYQQTPGQGLQFLFEYFSETQRNKGNFPGRFSGRQFSNSRSEMNVSTLELGDSALYLCASSAFTSGMAETQYFGPGTRLLVL.

This clone showed up just a few times. V usage is TRBV10-3 and J usage is TRBJ2-2; 8 nucleotides agree with TRBD1. This CDR3 is 16 amino acids long. V lost 4 bases, J lost 1 base, and 5 bases stayed unmatched. CDR1 and CDR2 (germline): ENHRY, SYGVKD. The CDR3: CAISGDRHQNTGELFF. The CDR3, as DNA: TGTGCCATCAGTGGGGACAGGCACCAGAACACCGGGGAGCTGTTTTTT.

The gene calls are TRBV10-1 and TRBJ1-2; possible D gene TRBD1, 6 bases. Germline V gene data show CDR1 as WNHNN and CDR2 as SYGVQD (reference sequence). This CDR3 contains 12 residues. Trimming pared 5 bases from V and 6 bases from J, leaving 10 bases between. CDR3 amino acids: CASSRDMNGYTF. The CDR3 region has the DNA TGCGCCAGCAGTCGGGACATGAATGGCTACACCTTC.

The V call is TRBV6-5, the J call TRBJ2-5; D might be TRBD2 (5 bases). This CDR3 contains 11 residues. Per the germline V gene, CDR1 is MNHEY and CDR2 is SVGAGI. V was shortened by 8 bases and J by 5 bases, with 9 bases between the two germline ends. This CDR3 reads CASSTGETQYF. DNA of the CDR3: TGTGCCAGCTCGACGGGGGAGACCCAGTACTTC.

The V and J genes are TRBV10-3 and TRBJ1-3, with D uncertain. The CDR3 spans 14 residues. Deletions cut 4 bases from V and 0 bases from J, with 7 bases between. The germline gives CDR1 ENHRY, CDR2 SYGVKD. The chain's CDR3 is CAISGGHSGNTIYF. The CDR3 nucleotides read TGTGCCATCAGTGGAGGCCACTCTGGAAACACCATATATTTT.

The chain has TRBV28 and TRBJ1-3; 7 bases are a match to TRBD1. Unmatched junction bases numbered 4, after V lost 5 bases and J lost 0 bases. Looked up from germline, CDR1 is MDHEN and CDR2 is SYDVKM. The CDR3 totals 15 residues. The CDR3 loop reads CASSPTGISGNTIYF. The CDR3 DNA reads as TGTGCCAGCAGTCCGACAGGGATCTCTGGAAACACCATATATTTT.

This rearrangement joins TRBV2 to TRBJ1-2; possible D gene TRBD1, 6 bases. Trimming shortened V by 6 bases and J by 2 bases, and 19 bases separated the two germline ends. CDR3 length equals 16 residues. The germline CDR1 and CDR2 sequences are SNHLY and FYNNEI. The CDR3 spells CASSGGGAETNYGYTF. In nucleotides, the CDR3 is TGTGCCAGCAGCGGCGGGGGGGCAGAGACCAACTATGGCTACACCTTC.

The V and J genes are TRBV19 and TRBJ1-2; D remains unclear. This CDR3 has 11 residues. V lost 3 bases and J 7 bases, leaving 6 bases between the germline ends. CDR1 and CDR2 from the germline V gene are LNHDA and SQIVND (reference sequence). CDR3 DNA: TGTGCCAGTAGTATCCAGCGTGGCTACACCTTC. Residues: CASSIQRGYTF. Looking up the rest from reference TRBV19 and TRBJ1-2 gives the full variable domain: DGGITQSPKYLFRKEGQNVTLSCEQNLNHDAMYWYRQDPGQGLRLIYYSQIVNDFQKGDIAEGYSVSREKKESFPLTVTSAQKNPTAFYLCASSIQRGYTFGSGTRLTVV.

This clone has only one observation. Written as DNA, the CDR3 is TGTGCCAGCAGCCAAGCGGGACAGGGAGCCTACGAGCAGTACTTC. Protein product: CASSQAGQGAYEQYF. The gene calls are TRBV4-2 and TRBJ2-7; 9 bases match TRBD1. This CDR3 comprises 15 residues. Germline CDR1 and CDR2: LGHNA and YNFKEQ. Trimming removed 1 base from V and 2 bases from J; junction bases left unmatched: 3.

This clone was seen once. This chain uses TRBV10-3 with TRBJ2-2, with D possibly matching TRBD1 (5 bases). This CDR3 comprises 15 residues. Trimming removed 5 bases from V and 7 bases from J, with 17 bases in between. Germline V gene data show CDR1 as ENHRY and CDR2 as SYGVKD. CDR3 nucleotide sequence: TGTGCCATCAGTTGGGGCGGAATGCTCGGCGGGGAGCTGTTTTTT. Its protein is CAISWGGMLGGELFF.

CDR3 sequence (DNA): TGTGCCACCAGTGATGGGCGGTCAGGGGGTGCTTATGGCTACACCTTC. This codes for CATSDGRSGGAYGYTF. The V call is TRBV24-1, the J call TRBJ1-2; 7 bases match TRBD1. Trimming removed 3 bases from V and 5 bases from J; junction bases left unmatched: 11. The CDR3 is 16 residues long. The germline CDR1 and CDR2 sequences are KGHDR and SFDVKD.

In this sample, this clone turned up once. V is TRBV7-3 and J is TRBJ2-5; 7 positions agree with TRBD2. The CDR3 runs to 14 residues. The junction had 4 bases not matched to a gene; V was cut back by 5 bases and J by 1 base. Germline assignment: CDR1 SGHTA and CDR2 FQGTGA. The CDR3 DNA reads TGTGCCAGCAGCCACGGGGGGACCCAAGAGACCCAGTACTTC. The encoded protein is CASSHGGTQETQYF.

This rearrangement joins TRBV3-1 (or the pseudogene TRBV3-2) to TRBJ2-1; TRBD1 matches 8 bases. Per the germline V gene, CDR1 is LGHDT and CDR2 is YNNKEL (reference sequence). Losses at the gene ends were 4 bases for V and 12 bases for J; bases not matched to a gene: 14. The CDR3 runs 15 residues. The CDR3 region has the DNA TGTGCCAGCAGCCTTTTTGGATCAGGGGGCGGCGGGCAGTTCTTC. Translation: CASSLFGSGGGGQFF.

V usage is TRBV6-5 and J usage is TRBJ1-6; 8 bases agree with TRBD1. V trimming: 7 bases; J trimming: 9 bases; junction bases outside the gene matches: 11. CDR3 size: 15 residues. In germline, CDR1 is MNHEY, CDR2 SVGAGI. CDR3 coding DNA: TGTGCCAGCAACCCGGGACAGGCCCCGGGTTCACCCCTCCACTTT. Residues: CASNPGQAPGSPLHF.

The gene calls are TRBV12-5 and TRBJ2-7, with a tentative D call TRBD2 (5 bases). The CDR3 sequence is 16 residues long. Trimming cost V 6 bases and J 2 bases, with 20 bases left between them. Germline V gene data show CDR1 as LGHNT and CDR2 as FRNRAP. CDR3 sequence (DNA): TGTGCTAGTGGAGACTGGAGGACTGATGCAGCCTACGAGCAGTACTTC. It is translated as CASGDWRTDAAYEQYF. Full variable domain (missing parts from reference TRBV12-5 and TRBJ2-7): DARVTQTPRHKVTEMGQEVTMRCQPILGHNTVFWYRQTMMQGLELLAYFRNRAPLDDSGMPKDRFSAEMPDATLATLKIQPSEPRDSAVYFCASGDWRTDAAYEQYFGPGTRLTVT.

The chain combines TRBV4-1 with TRBJ1-1, with a weak D call TRBD1 (5 bases). V was pared by 3 bases and J by 0 bases, with 14 bases between. Germline V gene data show CDR1 as MGHRA and CDR2 as YSYEKL. The CDR3 length is 16 residues. CDR3 coding DNA: TGCGCCAGCAGCCATCCTCCCAGGGAAATGAACACTGAAGCTTTCTTT. Protein: CASSHPPREMNTEAFF.

The J gene is TRBJ1-3, the V gene TRBV14; 7 bases line up with TRBD1. V lost 4 bases to trimming and J lost 3 bases; unmatched junction nucleotides: 9. Looked up from germline, CDR1 is SGHDN and CDR2 is FVKESK. This CDR3 comprises 16 residues. The CDR3 loop reads CASSPARQGYGNTIYF. The CDR3 DNA sequence: TGTGCCAGCAGCCCCGCACGACAGGGCTATGGAAACACCATATATTTT.

The chain joins TRBV6-5 to TRBJ2-7, with 7 bases that match TRBD1. The CDR3 covers 13 residues. Germline V gene lookup returns CDR1 MNHEY and CDR2 SVGAGI. Trimming at V came to 6 bases and at J to 6 bases, leaving 8 bases not matched to a gene. In nucleotides, the CDR3 is TGTGCCAGCAGCTCCTACAGGGGTAGCGAGCAGTACTTC. As protein: CASSSYRGSEQYF.

This chain links TRBV30 with TRBJ1-6; 9 bases match TRBD1. V trimming: 5 bases; J trimming: 8 bases; junction bases outside the gene matches: 4. CDR1 GTSNPN and CDR2 SVGIG come from the germline V gene (reference sequence). The CDR3 sequence is 13 residues long. CDR3 sequence reads: CAWWDRVDSPLHF. CDR3 coding DNA: TGTGCCTGGTGGGACAGGGTCGATTCACCCCTCCACTTT.

The J gene is TRBJ1-2, the V gene TRBV28; 7 bases line up with TRBD1. V lost 5 bases and J lost 8; bases outside the gene matches: 14. Germline CDR1 reads MDHEN; CDR2 reads SYDVKM. The CDR3 is 15 amino acids. The CDR3 sequence is CASSRGTARNSGYTF. Here the CDR3 DNA reads TGTGCCAGCAGTCGAGGGACAGCCCGTAATTCAGGCTACACCTTC.